A single sample gave rise to the 28 T cell receptor beta chains below, sequenced in a study of blood T cell repertoires in COVID-19. Profiled with immunoSEQ multiplex PCR; TCRdb holds only in-frame clones, not every one. Of roughly 350,000 clones in the sample, roughly 85% were seen once. Sequenced material: peripheral blood. The receptors were gathered from a woman aged 18-35 years with acute or convalescent COVID-19.

This rearrangement joins TRBV7-3 to TRBJ2-1; weak D call: TRBD2 (5 bases). Trimming took 6 bases from V and 0 from J, leaving 9 bases between them. This CDR3 is built from 14 residues. The germline V gene encodes CDR1 SGHTA and CDR2 FQGTGA. CDR3 residues: CASSQTNSYNEQFF. Here the CDR3 DNA reads TGTGCCAGCAGTCAGACTAACTCCTACAATGAGCAGTTCTTC.

The V and J genes are TRBV6-4 and TRBJ2-2; TRBD1 is a possible D gene (7 bases). Germline CDR1 MRHNA, CDR2 SNTAGT. CDR3 length: 14 amino acids. The ends were cut back, 2 bases at V and 9 bases at J, with 13 bases in the middle. The CDR3 DNA reads TGTGCCAGCAGTGACACAGGGGAGGCCCGGGAGCTGTTTTTT. Translated: CASSDTGEARELFF.

The chain carries TRBV5-8 and TRBJ2-7, with 7 bases matching TRBD1. CDR3 size: 15 residues. Germline values: CDR1 SGHTS, CDR2 YDEGEE. The ends lost 7 bases at V and 1 base at J; junction bases unmatched: 11. In DNA, the CDR3 is TGTGCCAGCCAGGGGGTGTACTGGATATCCTACGAGCAGTACTTC. Translating gives CASQGVYWISYEQYF.

This clone was detected only once. This rearrangement joins TRBV7-3 to TRBJ2-1; 9 bases fit TRBD1. The germline gives CDR1 SGHTA, CDR2 FQGTGA. The CDR3 is made up of 16 amino acids. J was trimmed by 4 bases and V by 1 base; bases with no gene match: 5. The CDR3 here is CASSLNAGQGYNEQFF. The CDR3 nucleotides read TGTGCCAGCAGCTTAAATGCGGGACAGGGTTACAATGAGCAGTTCTTC.

This clone was picked up one time. The chain uses TRBV9 and TRBJ2-7; 7 bases match TRBD1. Germline CDR1 and CDR2: SGDLS and YYNGEE. V was pared by 4 bases and J by 6 bases, with 10 bases of the junction left unmatched. This CDR3 is 14 amino acids long. CDR3 amino acids: CASSTRDSYLEQYF. DNA of the CDR3: TGTGCCAGCAGCACCCGGGACAGCTACCTCGAGCAGTACTTC.

This clone was recorded once. The chain employs TRBV28 and TRBJ2-6, with 7 bases fitting TRBD2. V was clipped by 3 bases and J by 0 bases; unmatched bases: 2. CDR3 length equals 16 residues. Germline CDR1 reads MDHEN; CDR2 reads SYDVKM. The CDR3 here is CASSFLAVSGANVLTF. Written as DNA, the CDR3 is TGTGCCAGCAGTTTTCTAGCGGTCTCTGGGGCCAACGTCCTGACTTTC.

The chain carries TRBV9 and TRBJ1-2; TRBD1 matches 7 bases. The CDR3 extends over 13 amino acids. J gave up 4 bases and V 4 bases, and 4 bases lay outside the gene matches. CDR1 SGDLS and CDR2 YYNGEE come from the germline V gene. Here the CDR3 DNA reads TGTGCCAGCAGCCTCCGGGACAGCTATGGCTACACCTTC. Residues: CASSLRDSYGYTF.

The gene calls are TRBV11-1 and TRBJ2-3, with 10 bases identical to TRBD2. The germline V gene encodes CDR1 SGHAT and CDR2 FQDESV (reference sequence). CDR3 size: 16 residues. Unmatched junction bases numbered 6, after V lost 0 bases and J lost 6 bases. The CDR3 DNA reads TGTGCCAGCAGCTTAGCCTTAGCGGGGGGCGGGGATACGCAGTATTTT. Residues: CASSLALAGGGDTQYF.

The chain has TRBV5-1 and TRBJ1-2; D possibly corresponds to TRBD1 (6 bases). CDR1 is SGHRS, CDR2 YFSETQ, per germline. The CDR3 is 15 residues long. V lost 4 bases, J lost 6 bases, and 19 bases lay in between. In DNA, the CDR3 is TGCGCCAGCAGCACCTTCAGGGGCTTTCATCATGGCTACACCTTC. It specifies CASSTFRGFHHGYTF.

The chain employs TRBV5-6 and TRBJ2-1, with 7 bases fitting TRBD1. The CDR3 spans 14 residues. The junction had 8 bases not matched to a gene; V was cut back by 5 bases and J by 6 bases. Germline loops: CDR1 SGHDT, CDR2 YYEEEE. The CDR3 spells CASSLKGQINEQFF. CDR3 in DNA: TGTGCCAGCAGTTTGAAGGGACAGATCAATGAGCAGTTCTTC.

J is TRBJ1-2 and V is TRBV3-1 (or the pseudogene TRBV3-2); 7 bases line up with TRBD1. The CDR3 has 16 residues. Germline assignment: CDR1 LGHDT and CDR2 YNNKEL (reference sequence). Losses at the gene ends were 4 bases for V and 3 bases for J; bases not matched to a gene: 11. For the CDR3, the DNA is TGTGCCAGCAGCCCCCGAAAGACAGGGAACTACTATGGCTACACCTTC. It yields the protein CASSPRKTGNYYGYTF.

V usage is TRBV6-5 and J usage is TRBJ2-5, with 7 bases aligning to TRBD1. V shed 7 bases and J 5 bases; nucleotides not matched to a gene: 10. The V gene's germline CDR1 is MNHEY and CDR2 SVGAGI. CDR3 size: 14 residues. Here the CDR3 DNA reads TGTGCCAGCACCGAACAGGGGAAGGGGGAGACCCAGTACTTC. Translated: CASTEQGKGETQYF.

CDR3 residues: CASSRQGANTEAFF. The CDR3 DNA sequence: TGTGCCAGCAGTAGACAGGGGGCGAACACTGAAGCTTTCTTT. V gene TRBV2 combines with J gene TRBJ1-1; 10 positions match TRBD1. The CDR3 is made up of 14 amino acids. V shed 5 bases and J 1 base; nucleotides not matched to a gene: 1. Germline CDR1 reads SNHLY; CDR2 reads FYNNEI.

The chain has TRBV6-5 and TRBJ1-5; TRBD1 might be the D (6 bases). The CDR3 totals 15 residues. Germline V gene lookup returns CDR1 MNHEY and CDR2 SVGAGI. Trimming left V 7 bases short and J 3 bases short, with 16 bases between. CDR3 sequence reads: CASTPVGANNQPQHF. CDR3 in DNA: TGTGCCAGCACCCCGGTGGGGGCAAACAATCAGCCCCAGCATTTT.

The chain uses TRBV9 and TRBJ2-3; TRBD2 matches at 9 bases. There are 18 residues in the CDR3. Germline V CDR1 and CDR2: SGDLS, YYNGEE. V shed 4 bases and J 5 bases; nucleotides not matched to a gene: 17. As DNA, the CDR3 is TGTGCCAGCAGCAACTCCCGACTAGCGGCGGGGCCGAAAGATACGCAGTATTTT. It is translated as CASSNSRLAAGPKDTQYF.

The CDR3 sequence: CASGPGKSRETQYF. DNA for the CDR3: TGTGCCAGCGGCCCGGGAAAATCCCGGGAGACCCAGTACTTC. The rearrangement joins TRBV5-5 to TRBJ2-5; D might be TRBD2 (5 bases). Trimming cost V 7 bases and J 5 bases, with 18 bases left between them. This CDR3 contains 14 residues. CDR1 SGHKS and CDR2 YYEKEE come from the germline V gene (reference sequence).

V gene TRBV2 combines with J gene TRBJ2-1, with 7 bases matching TRBD2. After removal of 8 bases from V and 2 bases from J, the junction contained 6 bases not matched to a gene. This CDR3 region has 14 residues. CDR1 SNHLY and CDR2 FYNNEI come from the germline V gene. The CDR3 loop reads CASPRTSPYNEQFF. The CDR3 region has the DNA TGTGCCAGCCCTAGGACTAGTCCCTACAATGAGCAGTTCTTC.

The chain joins TRBV19 to TRBJ1-2; 9 nucleotides match TRBD1. Germline-derived CDR1 and CDR2 are LNHDA and SQIVND (reference sequence). V dropped 1 base and J dropped 6; count of bases not matched to a gene: 3. The CDR3 spans 14 residues. The CDR3 protein is CASSIGGQGHGYTF. For the CDR3, the DNA is TGTGCCAGTAGTATAGGGGGACAGGGCCATGGCTACACCTTC.

The J gene is TRBJ1-1, the V gene TRBV5-1; 7 bases match TRBD1. Germline V gene lookup returns CDR1 SGHRS and CDR2 YFSETQ. There are 14 residues in the CDR3. The junction had 6 bases not matched to a gene; V was cut back by 4 bases and J by 3 bases. This CDR3 reads CASSPPGQYTEAFF. For the CDR3, the DNA is TGCGCCAGCAGCCCACCGGGACAGTACACTGAAGCTTTCTTT.

The rearrangement uses TRBV5-4 and TRBJ2-3; 10 bases agree with TRBD2. Trimming took 4 bases from V and 0 from J; bases not matched to a gene: 2. Germline V gene lookup returns CDR1 SGHNT and CDR2 YYREEE (reference sequence). This CDR3 is built from 15 residues. CDR3 DNA sequence: TGTGCCAGCAGCCTACTAGCGGGAAGCACAGATACGCAGTATTTT. This encodes CASSLLAGSTDTQYF. Complete variable domain (other parts from reference TRBV5-4 and TRBJ2-3): ETGVTQSPTHLIKTRGQQVTLRCSSQSGHNTVSWYQQALGQGPQFIFQYYREEENGRGNFPPRFSGLQFPNYSSELNVNALELDDSALYLCASSLLAGSTDTQYFGPGTRLTVL.

The V and J genes are TRBV5-1 and TRBJ1-4; 7 bases map to TRBD1. The CDR3 extends over 15 amino acids. From germline, CDR1 is SGHRS and CDR2 YFSETQ. Losses at the gene ends were 3 bases for V and 3 bases for J; bases not matched to a gene: 5. CDR3 DNA: TGCGCCAGCAGCTCGGGACAGCTGGCTAATGAAAAACTGTTTTTT. Translation gives CASSSGQLANEKLFF.

The chain combines TRBV3-1 (or the pseudogene TRBV3-2) with TRBJ1-2, with D unclear. Germline assignment: CDR1 LGHDT and CDR2 YNNKEL (reference sequence). Between the trimmed V and J ends, which lost 0 bases and 1 base, there was a span of 6 bases. CDR3 size: 14 residues. The CDR3 region is CASSQEFRNYGYTF. Written as DNA, the CDR3 is TGTGCCAGCAGCCAAGAGTTTCGTAACTATGGCTACACCTTC.

The rearrangement uses TRBV28 and TRBJ2-7; a weak D match, TRBD1 (6 bases). The CDR3 runs 13 residues. Germline CDR1 MDHEN, CDR2 SYDVKM. V gave up 9 bases and J gave up 1 base, with 13 bases separating them. CDR3 DNA sequence: TGTGCCAGTTTCGGGACACCATCCTACGAGCAGTACTTC. As protein: CASFGTPSYEQYF.

V gene TRBV5-6 combines with J gene TRBJ2-7; no reliable D call. Trimming took off 4 bases at V and 0 bases at J, with 14 bases between the two ends. The CDR3 runs 15 residues. The germline V gene has CDR1 SGHDT and CDR2 YYEEEE. CDR3: CASSPRPVSSYEQYF. CDR3 in DNA: TGTGCCAGCAGCCCTCGCCCAGTCAGCTCCTACGAGCAGTACTTC.

This clone occurred a few times. This chain joins TRBV7-2 and TRBJ1-2, with 9 bases fitting TRBD1. The germline CDR1 and CDR2 sequences are SGHTA and FQGNSA. This CDR3 has 16 residues. J lost 8 bases, V lost 1 base, and 11 bases had no gene match. The CDR3: CASSLEADGQGLGYTF. The CDR3 DNA sequence: TGTGCCAGCAGCTTAGAAGCTGACGGACAGGGGCTAGGCTACACCTTC.

The chain joins TRBV15 to TRBJ1-6; no clear D gene. In germline, CDR1 is LNHNV, CDR2 YYDKDF (reference sequence). The CDR3 sequence is 17 residues long. Trimming removed 1 base from V and 0 bases from J, with 10 bases in between. The CDR3 nucleotides read TGTGCCACCAGCAGAGGAGAGGTTTCCTCCTATAATTCACCCCTCCACTTT. It is translated as CATSRGEVSSYNSPLHF.

This chain joins TRBV28 and TRBJ2-7, with a weak D call TRBD1 (6 bases). Per germline, CDR1 MDHEN and CDR2 SYDVKM. The ends were cut back, 7 bases at V and 1 base at J, with 11 bases in the middle. The length of the CDR3 is 13 residues. CDR3 in DNA: TGTGCCAGCAACCCCGGACAGTCCTACGAGCAGTACTTC. Translation gives CASNPGQSYEQYF.

The chain links TRBV4-1 to TRBJ2-3, with D perhaps TRBD2 (6 bases). Trimming took 0 bases from V and 0 from J, leaving 13 bases between them. This CDR3 contains 17 residues. Germline V gene lookup returns CDR1 MGHRA and CDR2 YSYEKL. The CDR3 region has the DNA TGCGCCAGCAGCCAAGATCCTAGCGACCAGAGCACAGATACGCAGTATTTT. Protein: CASSQDPSDQSTDTQYF.